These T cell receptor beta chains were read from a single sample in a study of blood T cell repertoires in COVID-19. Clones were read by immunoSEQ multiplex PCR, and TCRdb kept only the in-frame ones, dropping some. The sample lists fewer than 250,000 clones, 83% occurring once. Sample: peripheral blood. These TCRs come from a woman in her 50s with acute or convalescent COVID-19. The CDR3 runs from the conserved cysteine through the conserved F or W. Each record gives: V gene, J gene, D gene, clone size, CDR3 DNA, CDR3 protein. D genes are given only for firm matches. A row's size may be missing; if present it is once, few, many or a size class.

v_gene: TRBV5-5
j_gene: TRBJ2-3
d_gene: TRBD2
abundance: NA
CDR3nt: TGTGCCAGCAGTCGGGGCCTAGCGGGCCCGGTGAACACAGATACGCAGTATTTT
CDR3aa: CASSRGLAGPVNTDTQYF

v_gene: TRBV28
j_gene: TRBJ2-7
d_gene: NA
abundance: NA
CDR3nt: TGTGCCAGCAGTACAGGGAATCCGTCCTACGAGCAGTACTTC
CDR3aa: CASSTGNPSYEQYF

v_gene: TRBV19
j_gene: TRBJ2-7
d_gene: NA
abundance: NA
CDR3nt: TGTGCCAGTAGTCCCCGGTCAGCGGCCAGCTCCTACGAGCAGTACTTC
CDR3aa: CASSPRSAASSYEQYF

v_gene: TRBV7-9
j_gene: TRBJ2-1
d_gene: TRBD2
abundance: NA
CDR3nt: TGTGCCAGCAGCTTAGAAGCGGGAGGGGGAAATGAGCAGTTCTTC
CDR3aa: CASSLEAGGGNEQFF

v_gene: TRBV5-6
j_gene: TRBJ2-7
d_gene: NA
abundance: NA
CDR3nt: TGTGCCAGCAGCTTGAAGGGAGGCCTAGCCGCCTACGAGCAGTACTTC
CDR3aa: CASSLKGGLAAYEQYF

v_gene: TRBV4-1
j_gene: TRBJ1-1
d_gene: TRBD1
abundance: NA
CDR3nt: TGCGCCAGCAGCCACGAAAGACAGGGAAGAGAAGAAGCTTTCTTT
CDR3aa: CASSHERQGREEAFF

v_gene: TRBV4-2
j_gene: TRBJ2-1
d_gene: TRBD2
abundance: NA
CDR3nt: TGTGCCAGCAGCCAAGTTCGGGAGGGCCTATTCTTC
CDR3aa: CASSQVREGLFF

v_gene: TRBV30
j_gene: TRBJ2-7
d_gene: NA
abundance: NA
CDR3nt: TGTGCCTGGAGTCCCCGGGATACCCTAAACGAGCAGTACTTC
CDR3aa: CAWSPRDTLNEQYF

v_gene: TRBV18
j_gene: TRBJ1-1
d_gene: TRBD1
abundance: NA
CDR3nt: TGTGCCAGCTCACCGCGACAGGGGGGTATGAACACTGAAGCTTTCTTT
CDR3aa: CASSPRQGGMNTEAFF

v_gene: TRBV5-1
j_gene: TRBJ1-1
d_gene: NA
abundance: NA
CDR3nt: TGCGCCAGCAGCTTTCAGCAGGGAGAAGCTTTCTTT
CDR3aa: CASSFQQGEAFF

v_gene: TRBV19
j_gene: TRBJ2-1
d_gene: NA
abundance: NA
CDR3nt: TGTGCCAGTAGTCTAGGACTCCGCTCGACCGACGGGCAGTTCTTC
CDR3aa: CASSLGLRSTDGQFF

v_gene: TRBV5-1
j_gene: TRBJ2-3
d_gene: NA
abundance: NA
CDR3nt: TGCGCCAGCAGCCCGGGGGGCGGCACAGATACGCAGTATTTT
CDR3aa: CASSPGGGTDTQYF

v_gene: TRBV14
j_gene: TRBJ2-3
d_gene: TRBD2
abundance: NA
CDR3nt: TGTGCCAGCAGCGATACACTAGCGGGAGCTGAAGATACGCAGTATTTT
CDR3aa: CASSDTLAGAEDTQYF

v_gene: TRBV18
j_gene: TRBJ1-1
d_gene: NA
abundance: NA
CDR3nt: TGTGCCAGCTCACCTCTCCAGAAGAACACTGAAGCTTTCTTT
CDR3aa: CASSPLQKNTEAFF

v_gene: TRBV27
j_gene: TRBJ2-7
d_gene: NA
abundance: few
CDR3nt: TGTGCCAGCAGTTTCGCCGAGACCTACGAGCAGTACTTC
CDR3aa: CASSFAETYEQYF

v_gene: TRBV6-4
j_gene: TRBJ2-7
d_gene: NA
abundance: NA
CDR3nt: TGTGCCAGCAGTGACTCAGGGACTCAAAGACCCTACGAGCAGTACTTC
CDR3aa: CASSDSGTQRPYEQYF

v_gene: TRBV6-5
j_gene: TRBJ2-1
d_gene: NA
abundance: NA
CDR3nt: TGTGCCAGCAGTTACTCCTCCAGCGGATATTACAATGAGCAGTTCTTC
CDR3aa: CASSYSSSGYYNEQFF

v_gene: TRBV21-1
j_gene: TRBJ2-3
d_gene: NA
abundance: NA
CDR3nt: TGTGCCAGCAGCATAGGACAGGGGTTGGTAGATACGCAGTATTTT
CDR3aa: CASSIGQGLVDTQYF

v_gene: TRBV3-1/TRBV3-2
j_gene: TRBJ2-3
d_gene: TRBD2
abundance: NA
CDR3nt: TGTGCCAGCAGCCATACTAGCGCTAGCACAGATACGCAGTATTTT
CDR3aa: CASSHTSASTDTQYF

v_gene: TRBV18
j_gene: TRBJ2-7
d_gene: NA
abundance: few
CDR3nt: TGTGCCAGCTCACCGGAGGCCGGATCCTATGTCCCCTACGAGCAGTACTTC
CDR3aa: CASSPEAGSYVPYEQYF

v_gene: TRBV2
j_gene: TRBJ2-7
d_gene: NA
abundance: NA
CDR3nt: TGTGCCAGCAGTGATTTGGGTCAGGGGTGGGGCGAGCAGTACTTC
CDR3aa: CASSDLGQGWGEQYF

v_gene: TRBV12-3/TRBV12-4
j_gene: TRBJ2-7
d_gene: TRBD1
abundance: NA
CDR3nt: TGTGCCAGCAGATCGACAGGGTCCTACGAGCAGTACTTC
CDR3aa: CASRSTGSYEQYF

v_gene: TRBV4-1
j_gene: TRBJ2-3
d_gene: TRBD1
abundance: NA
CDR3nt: TGCGCCAGCAGCCAGTCAGACAGGGGGGGCACAGATACGCAGTATTTT
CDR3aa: CASSQSDRGGTDTQYF

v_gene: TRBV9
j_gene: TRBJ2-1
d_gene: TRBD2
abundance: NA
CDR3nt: TGTGCCAGCAGCGCAGCGGGAAGTGAGCAGTTCTTC
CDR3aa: CASSAAGSEQFF